This T cell receptor (beta chain) came from a study of blood T cell repertoires in COVID-19. Across the whole study: COVID-19 samples from acute and convalescent phases originated in the United States, Italy and Spain.

TCRdb's copy holds only in-frame clones and misses some; the assay was immunoSEQ multiplex PCR. Seen here are 340,000 or so clones, just over 85% observed once, and the top ten hold 4% to 5%. Sequenced input: PBMCs or T cells enriched from blood (not recorded which). This clonotype was obtained from a woman between 40 and 50 years old with acute COVID-19.

Written as DNA, the CDR3 is TGTGCCAGCAGCCTCCAGACAGGGGACGGCTACGAGCAGTACTTC. This encodes CASSLQTGDGYEQYF. This rearrangement joins TRBV7-3 to TRBJ2-7, with 8 bases lining up with TRBD1. This CDR3 has 15 residues. Germline CDR1 SGHTA, CDR2 FQGTGA. V shed 5 bases and J 3 bases; nucleotides not matched to a gene: 9.